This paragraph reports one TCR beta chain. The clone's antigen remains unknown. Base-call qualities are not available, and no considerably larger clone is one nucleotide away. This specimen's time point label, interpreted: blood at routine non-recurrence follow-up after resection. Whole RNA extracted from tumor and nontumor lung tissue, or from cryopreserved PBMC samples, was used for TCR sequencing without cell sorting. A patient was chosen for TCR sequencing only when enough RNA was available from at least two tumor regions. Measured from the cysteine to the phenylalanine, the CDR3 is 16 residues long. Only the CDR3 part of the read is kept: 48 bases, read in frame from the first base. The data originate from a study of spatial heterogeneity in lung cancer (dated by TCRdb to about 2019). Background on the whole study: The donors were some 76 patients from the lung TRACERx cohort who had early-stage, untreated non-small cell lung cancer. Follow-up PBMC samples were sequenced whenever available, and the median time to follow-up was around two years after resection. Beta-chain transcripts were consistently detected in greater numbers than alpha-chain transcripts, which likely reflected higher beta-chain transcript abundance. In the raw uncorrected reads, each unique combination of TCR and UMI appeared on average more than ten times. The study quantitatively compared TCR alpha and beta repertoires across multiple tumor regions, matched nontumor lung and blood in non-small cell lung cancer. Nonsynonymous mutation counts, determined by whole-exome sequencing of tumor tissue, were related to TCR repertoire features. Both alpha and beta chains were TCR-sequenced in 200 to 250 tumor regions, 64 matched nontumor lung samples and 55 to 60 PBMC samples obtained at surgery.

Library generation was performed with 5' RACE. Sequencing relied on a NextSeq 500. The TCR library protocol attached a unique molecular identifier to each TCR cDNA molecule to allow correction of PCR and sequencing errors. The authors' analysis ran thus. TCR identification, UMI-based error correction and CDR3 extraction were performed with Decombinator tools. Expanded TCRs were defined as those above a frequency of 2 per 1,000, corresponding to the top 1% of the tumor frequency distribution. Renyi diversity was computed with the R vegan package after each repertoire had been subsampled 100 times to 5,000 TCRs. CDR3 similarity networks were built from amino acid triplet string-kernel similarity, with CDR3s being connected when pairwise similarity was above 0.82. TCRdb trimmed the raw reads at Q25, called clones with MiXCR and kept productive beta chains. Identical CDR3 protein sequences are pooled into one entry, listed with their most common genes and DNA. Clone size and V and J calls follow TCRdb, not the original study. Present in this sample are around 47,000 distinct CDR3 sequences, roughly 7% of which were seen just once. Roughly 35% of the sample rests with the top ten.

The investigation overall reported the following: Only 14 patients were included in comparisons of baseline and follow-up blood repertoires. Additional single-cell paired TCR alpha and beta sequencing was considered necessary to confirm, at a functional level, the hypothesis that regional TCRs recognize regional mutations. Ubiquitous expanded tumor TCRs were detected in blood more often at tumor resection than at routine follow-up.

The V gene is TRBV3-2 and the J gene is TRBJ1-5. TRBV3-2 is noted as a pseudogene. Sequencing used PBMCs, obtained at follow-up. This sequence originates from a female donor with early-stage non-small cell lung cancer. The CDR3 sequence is CASSQVRRRSNQPQHF. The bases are TGTGCCAGCAGCCAAGTACGTCGTCGTAGCAATCAGCCCCAGCATTTT.